These T cell receptor beta chains were read from a single sample in a study of T cells in Graves' hyperthyroidism and ophthalmopathy. TCRdb itself ran the multiplex PCR reads through MiXCR, one entry per CDR3 protein. The table records about 680,000 distinct CDR3 sequences, approximately 36% of them present only once. Material: blood. These receptors all stem from a woman between 40 and 50 years old with Graves' hyperthyroidism. CDR3s include the opening cysteine and the closing phenylalanine or tryptophan. A D gene is named only where the DNA matches it firmly. Clone sizes are given selectively: once, few, many, or a class where the clone is expanded.

TRBJ2-5,many,TRBV10-2,.,TGCGCCAGCACCTTACTTGACTTCCAAGAGACCCAGTACTTC,CASTLLDFQETQYF
TRBJ2-7,.,TRBV29-1,.,TGCAGCGTTGAATCGGCAGGGGAGAACGAGCAGTACTTC,CSVESAGENEQYF
TRBJ2-5,many,TRBV11-2,TRBD2,TGTGCCAGCAGCTTATCGCTAGCGGGAGGCGACGAGACCCAGTACTTC,CASSLSLAGGDETQYF
TRBJ1-2,many,TRBV19,TRBD1,TGTGCCAGTAGTATCGGGACAGGGCGCTATGGCTACACCTTC,CASSIGTGRYGYTF
TRBJ1-4,once,TRBV14,.,TGCGCCAGCAGCCAAACCGGGAGACTGTTTTTT,CASSQTGRLFF
TRBJ2-7,many,TRBV19,.,TGTGCCAGTAGTCCGACAGCTATCTCCTACGAGCAGTACTTC,CASSPTAISYEQYF
TRBJ2-2,.,TRBV7-2,.,TGTGCTGGAGGGGGACAGATATACACCGGGGAGCTGTTTTTT,CAGGGQIYTGELFF
TRBJ2-5,many,TRBV12-3/TRBV12-4,.,TGTGCCAGCAGCCCTGGACTAGGGGGGGAGACCCAGTACTTC,CASSPGLGGETQYF
TRBJ2-5,.,TRBV5-1,TRBD1,TGTGCCAGCAGCTTGGAGGGCAGGGGGCACGAGACCCAGTACTTC,CASSLEGRGHETQYF
TRBJ1-2,few,TRBV5-4,.,TGTGCCAGCAGCCGACCGGCCGGGGGGGTGACGCACTATGGCTACACCTTC,CASSRPAGGVTHYGYTF
TRBJ1-1,.,TRBV7-2,TRBD1,TGTGCCAGCAGCTTGGACCGGACAGGGAACACTGTAGCTTTCTTT,CASSLDRTGNTVAFF
TRBJ1-2,many,TRBV19,.,TGTGCCAGTAGTATAGGCGGGGGTAACTATGGCTACACCTTC,CASSIGGGNYGYTF
TRBJ2-2,.,TRBV2,TRBD1,TGTGCCAGCAGGACAGGGGCCGGGGAGCTGTTTTTT,CASRTGAGELFF
TRBJ1-4,many,TRBV19,.,TGTGCCAGTAGTATAGGTGCCAGAAATGAAAAACTGTTTTTT,CASSIGARNEKLFF
TRBJ1-5,.,TRBV2,.,TGTGCCAGCGTAGAATCAGGGCCCAATCAGCCCCAGCATTTT,CASVESGPNQPQHF
TRBJ1-2,many,TRBV12-5,TRBD1,TGTGCTAGTGGTAGACAGGGGTCTCATGGCTACACCTTC,CASGRQGSHGYTF
TRBJ1-2,few,TRBV14,.,TGTGCCAGCAGCCAAGATTACCCGGGGTCCTATGGCTACACCTTC,CASSQDYPGSYGYTF
TRBJ2-4,.,TRBV7-8,.,TGTGCCAGCAGCTTAGAGGACGGGGCTGGCATTCAGTACTTC,CASSLEDGAGIQYF
TRBJ2-2,.,TRBV20-1,.,TGCAGTGCTAGACGCGCCGGGACGGCTAACACCGGGGAGCTGTTTTTT,CSARRAGTANTGELFF
TRBJ1-5,.,TRBV2,.,TGTGCCAGCAGTGTGGGGGGGGGCTATAGCAATCAGCCCCAGCATTTT,CASSVGGGYSNQPQHF
TRBJ2-2,.,TRBV5-4,.,TGTGCCAGCACCTTTTTTCGCGGGGAGCTGTTTTTT,CASTFFRGELFF
TRBJ2-7,many,TRBV7-8,.,TGTGCCAGCAGCCCCGGGACTGAAGTCGAGCAGTACTTC,CASSPGTEVEQYF
TRBJ2-5,.,TRBV7-2,TRBD2,TGTGCCAGCAGTTTATTAGCGGGAGGACGAGAGACCCAGTACTTC,CASSLLAGGRETQYF
TRBJ2-5,many,TRBV12-3/TRBV12-4,TRBD2,TGTGCCAGCACCACGCAGGGACTAGCGGGAGTGGTAGAGACCCAGTACTTC,CASTTQGLAGVVETQYF
TRBJ2-5,many,TRBV7-9,.,TGTGCCAGCGGAGGTGAGGAAAAAGAGACCCAGTACTTC,CASGGEEKETQYF
TRBJ2-3,once,TRBV7-9,TRBD1,TGCGCCAGCAGCCAGGGGGCAGGGGGCGGAACAGATACGCAGTATTTT,CASSQGAGGGTDTQYF
TRBJ2-1,.,TRBV10-2,.,TGCGCCAGCACCTCCCCCTGGGATGAGCAGTTCTTC,CASTSPWDEQFF
TRBJ1-3,many,TRBV15,.,TGTGCCACCAGCCCCCGCGTGGGCCTCACGAGCTCTGGAAACACCATATATTTT,CATSPRVGLTSSGNTIYF
TRBJ2-7,.,TRBV4-3,.,TGCGCCAGCAGCCAAGATATCGGTGAAAGGACCTCCGAGCAGTACTTC,CASSQDIGERTSEQYF
TRBJ1-1,many,TRBV15,.,TGTGCCACCAGCAGAGATCGGGGGGTGAACACTGAAGCTTTCTTT,CATSRDRGVNTEAFF
TRBJ2-2,many,TRBV7-2,TRBD2,TGTGCCAGCAGCTTAGCGGGAGGGCCGGCGAACACCGGGGAGCTGTTTTTT,CASSLAGGPANTGELFF
TRBJ2-7,.,TRBV12-3/TRBV12-4,TRBD2,TGTGCCAGCAGTTTACGAATAGCGGGAGGCGAGCAGTACTTC,CASSLRIAGGEQYF
TRBJ2-5,many,TRBV10-3,.,TGTGCCATCAGTCCAGGAGAAGAGACCCAGTACTTC,CAISPGEETQYF
TRBJ1-2,many,TRBV7-2,.,TGTGCCAGCAGCCCCATTGGGCCGTATGAAGGCTACACCTTC,CASSPIGPYEGYTF
TRBJ2-5,many,TRBV5-4,.,TGTGCCAGCAGCTTTGCACAGGGCCAAGAGACCCAGTACTTC,CASSFAQGQETQYF
TRBJ1-5,.,TRBV19,TRBD1,TGTGCCAGTAGTGATTACAGGGGGAATCAGCCCCAGCATTTT,CASSDYRGNQPQHF
TRBJ2-5,.,TRBV29-1,TRBD1,TGCAGCGTTGAGGGCAGGGGGTTGGAGACCCAGTACTTC,CSVEGRGLETQYF
TRBJ1-2,few,TRBV6-2/TRBV6-3,TRBD1,TGTGCCAGCAGTTACGGGACAGAAAACTATGGCTACACCTTC,CASSYGTENYGYTF
TRBJ1-1,many,TRBV13,.,TGTGCCAGCAGCCCCCTTGGAAGGGACATCCTAAACAAAGCTTTCTTT,CASSPLGRDILNKAFF
TRBJ2-6,many,TRBV7-9,.,TGTGCCAGCAGCTCCCCCGGAGCGGTATCTGGGGCCAACGTCCTGACTTTC,CASSSPGAVSGANVLTF
TRBJ1-2,many,TRBV7-2,.,TGTGCCAGCAGCTTAGTAGGCAGCTCAAACTATGGCTACACCTTC,CASSLVGSSNYGYTF
TRBJ1-1,.,TRBV19,.,TGTGCCAGTAGTAATCAGGGGCGGAACACTGAAGCTTTCTTT,CASSNQGRNTEAFF
TRBJ1-2,many,TRBV6-1,.,TGTGCCAGCAGTGAAGCCACGGGGATCTTC,CASSEATGIF
TRBJ2-1,.,TRBV25-1,.,TGTGCCAGCCCCTTCCCACTGTGCTCCTACAATGAGCAGTTCTTC,CASPFPLCSYNEQFF
TRBJ2-6,once,TRBV5-1,.,TGCGCCAGCAGCTTGGGGGTCTACGTCCTGACTTTC,CASSLGVYVLTF
TRBJ2-7,many,TRBV29-1,.,TGCAGCGTTGAAGAAAAGGGTCTCTACGAGCAGTACTTC,CSVEEKGLYEQYF
TRBJ2-7,many,TRBV15,.,TGTGCCACCAGCGGGGGAGGGGGGACCTACGAGCAGTACTTC,CATSGGGGTYEQYF
TRBJ1-6,many,TRBV5-4,.,TGTGCCAGCAGCTTGCGGGCAAACTATAATTCACCCCTCCACTTT,CASSLRANYNSPLHF
TRBJ2-6,few,TRBV7-2,.,TGTGCCAGCAGCTTACAGGCCCGATCTGGGGCCAACGTCCTGACTTTC,CASSLQARSGANVLTF
TRBJ2-2,many,TRBV5-1,.,TGCGCCAGCAGCTTGGACGGGAACACCGGGGAGCTGTTTTTT,CASSLDGNTGELFF
TRBJ2-5,many,TRBV19,TRBD1,TGTGCCAGTACCGACACAGGGGGGAGAGAGACCCAGTACTTC,CASTDTGGRETQYF
TRBJ2-7,.,TRBV2,.,TGTGCCAGCAGTTGGGTGTCCGAGCAGTACTTC,CASSWVSEQYF
TRBJ1-1,.,TRBV3-1,.,TGTGCCAGCAGCGCTCAGACCATGAACACTGAAGCTTTCTTT,CASSAQTMNTEAFF
TRBJ1-2,.,TRBV10-3,.,TGTGCCATCAGTGAGTCGAGTGGACGGGATGGCTACACCTTC,CAISESSGRDGYTF